This T cell receptor beta chain comes out of a study of T cells in Graves' hyperthyroidism and ophthalmopathy. This clonotype has just a few counts. TCR beta CDR3 sequences were amplified from RNA transcripts. The primer set for the first-round RT-PCR of the TCR CDR3 was HTBI. TCRdb analysed the multiplex PCR reads with MiXCR anew, one entry per CDR3 protein. The data show some 440,000 distinct CDR3 sequences, 15% to 19% seen once. V dropped 4 bases and J dropped 1 base, with 12 bases sitting between them. The germline gives CDR1 SGHDT, CDR2 YYEEEE. CDR3 length equals 14 residues. Stability of Graves' hyperthyroidism was defined as absent ophthalmopathy progression within 18 months. PBMCs were sourced from 9 to 10 ml fresh peripheral blood.

The receptor was derived from a woman aged 18-29 years with Graves' hyperthyroidism. The chain joins TRBV5-6 to TRBJ2-7; tentatively, D is TRBD1 or TRBD2 (5 bases each). Sequenced sample: blood. The CDR3 loop is CASSGGRQSYEQYF. CDR3 nucleotide sequence: TGTGCCAGCAGCGGGGGACGACAGTCCTACGAGCAGTACTTC.